This T cell receptor (beta chain) was profiled in a study of blood T cell repertoires in COVID-19. Per the original data handling: Reference gene primer amplification gave estimated nucleated cell counts. Assay used: immunoSEQ multiplex PCR; TCRdb lists only in-frame clones, some missing. V and J calls and clone size follow that table, whereas D and trimming were derived from the DNA. This table holds roughly 400,000 clones, roughly 90% found once. Within 2 weeks before study entry, exposed participants met a COVID-19 case. The clonotype comes from a woman aged 18-35 years who had been exposed to COVID-19. The sample was PBMCs or T cells enriched from blood (not recorded which).

The CDR3, as DNA: TGTGCCAGCCGTAAGACGAGGGAAGAGACCCAGTACTTC. Its protein is CASRKTREETQYF. This rearrangement joins TRBV6-5 to TRBJ2-5, with a weak D call TRBD2 (5 bases). Germline V gene data show CDR1 as MNHEY and CDR2 as SVGAGI. The CDR3 is 13 residues long. Trimming took 8 bases from V and 3 from J, leaving 13 bases between them.